Listed here is a single TCR beta chain. These data belong to a study of blood T cells in healthy people across ages. It was with a sample-barcoded 5' primer and a J-beta primer mix that a second PCR of about 7 to 12 cycles was run. TCRdb independently ran MiXCR on the 5' RACE reads; one entry per CDR3 protein. The sample has approximately 850,000 distinct CDR3 sequences; roughly 64% are singletons. V lost 4 bases, J lost 8 bases, and 21 bases lay in between. The CDR3 extends over 16 amino acids. Germline loops: CDR1 LGHNA, CDR2 YSLEER. The chain is built from TRBV4-3 and TRBJ2-1; D might be TRBD2 (5 bases). Material for sequencing was blood. This receptor was taken from a man younger than 45 in good health. CDR3 protein: CASSLGNYRGYDEQFF. CDR3 nucleotides: TGCGCCAGCAGCCTAGGGAACTACCGGGGTTACGATGAGCAGTTCTTC.